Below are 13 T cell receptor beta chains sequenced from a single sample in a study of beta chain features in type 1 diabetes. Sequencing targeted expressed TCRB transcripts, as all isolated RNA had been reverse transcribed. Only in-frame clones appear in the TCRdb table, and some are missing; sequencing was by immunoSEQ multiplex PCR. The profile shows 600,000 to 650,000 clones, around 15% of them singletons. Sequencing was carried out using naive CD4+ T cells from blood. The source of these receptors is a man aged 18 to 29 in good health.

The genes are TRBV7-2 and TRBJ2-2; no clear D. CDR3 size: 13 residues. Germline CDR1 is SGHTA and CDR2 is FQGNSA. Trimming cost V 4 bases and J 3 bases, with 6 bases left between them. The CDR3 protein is CASSWSHTGELFF. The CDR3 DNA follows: TGTGCCAGCAGCTGGTCCCACACCGGGGAGCTGTTTTTT. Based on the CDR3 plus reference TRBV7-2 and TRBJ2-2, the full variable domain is GAGVSQSPSNKVTEKGKDVELRCDPISGHTALYWYRQSLGQGLEFLIYFQGNSAPDKSGLPSDRFSAERTGGSVSTLTIQRTQQEDSAVYLCASSWSHTGELFFGEGSRLTVL.

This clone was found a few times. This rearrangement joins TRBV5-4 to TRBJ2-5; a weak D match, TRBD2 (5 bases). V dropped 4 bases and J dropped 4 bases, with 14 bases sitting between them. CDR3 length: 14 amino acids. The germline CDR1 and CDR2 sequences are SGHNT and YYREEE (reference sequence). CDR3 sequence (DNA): TGTGCCAGCAGCCCGGGGTCGATACCAGAGACCCAGTACTTC. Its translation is CASSPGSIPETQYF. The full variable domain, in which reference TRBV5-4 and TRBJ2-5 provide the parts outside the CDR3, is ETGVTQSPTHLIKTRGQQVTLRCSSQSGHNTVSWYQQALGQGPQFIFQYYREEENGRGNFPPRFSGLQFPNYSSELNVNALELDDSALYLCASSPGSIPETQYFGPGTRLLVL.

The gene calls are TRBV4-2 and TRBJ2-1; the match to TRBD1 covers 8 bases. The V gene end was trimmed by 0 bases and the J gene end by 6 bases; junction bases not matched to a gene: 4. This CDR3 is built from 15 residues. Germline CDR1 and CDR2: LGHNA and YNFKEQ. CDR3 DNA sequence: TGTGCCAGCAGCCAAGATGGGACAGGCAGCAATGAGCAGTTCTTC. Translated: CASSQDGTGSNEQFF.

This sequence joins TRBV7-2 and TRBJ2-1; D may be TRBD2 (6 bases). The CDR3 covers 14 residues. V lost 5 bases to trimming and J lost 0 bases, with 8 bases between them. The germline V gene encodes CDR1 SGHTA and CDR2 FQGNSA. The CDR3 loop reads CASSRETSYNEQFF. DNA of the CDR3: TGTGCCAGCAGCCGGGAGACCTCCTACAATGAGCAGTTCTTC.

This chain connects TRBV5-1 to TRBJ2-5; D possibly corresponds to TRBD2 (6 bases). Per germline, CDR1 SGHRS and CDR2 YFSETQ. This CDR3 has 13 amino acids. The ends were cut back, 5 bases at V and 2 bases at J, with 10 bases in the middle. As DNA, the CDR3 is TGCGCCAGCAGGGAGGGCGAACAAGAGACCCAGTACTTC. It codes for CASREGEQETQYF.

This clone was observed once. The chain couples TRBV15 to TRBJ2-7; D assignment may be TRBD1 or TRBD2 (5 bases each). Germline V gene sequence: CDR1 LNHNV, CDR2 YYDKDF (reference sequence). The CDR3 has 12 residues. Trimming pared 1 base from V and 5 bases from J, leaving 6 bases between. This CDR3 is CATSRVGDEQYF. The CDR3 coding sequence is TGTGCCACCAGCAGAGTGGGGGACGAGCAGTACTTC. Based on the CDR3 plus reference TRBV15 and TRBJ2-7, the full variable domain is DAMVIQNPRYQVTQFGKPVTLSCSQTLNHNVMYWYQQKSSQAPKLLFHYYDKDFNNEADTPDNFQSRRPNTSFCFLDIRSPGLGDTAMYLCATSRVGDEQYFGPGTRLTVT.

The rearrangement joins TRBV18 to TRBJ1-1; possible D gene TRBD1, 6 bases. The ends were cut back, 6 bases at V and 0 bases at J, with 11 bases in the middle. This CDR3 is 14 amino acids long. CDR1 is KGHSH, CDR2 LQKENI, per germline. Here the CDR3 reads CASSRQDMNTEAFF. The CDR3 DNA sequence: TGTGCCAGCTCTCGACAGGACATGAACACTGAAGCTTTCTTT.

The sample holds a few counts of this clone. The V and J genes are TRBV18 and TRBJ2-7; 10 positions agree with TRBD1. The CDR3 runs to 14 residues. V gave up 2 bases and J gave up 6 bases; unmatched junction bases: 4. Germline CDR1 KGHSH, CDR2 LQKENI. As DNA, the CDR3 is TGTGCCAGCTCACCAGGGACAGGGGTTGGCGAGCAGTACTTC. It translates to CASSPGTGVGEQYF.

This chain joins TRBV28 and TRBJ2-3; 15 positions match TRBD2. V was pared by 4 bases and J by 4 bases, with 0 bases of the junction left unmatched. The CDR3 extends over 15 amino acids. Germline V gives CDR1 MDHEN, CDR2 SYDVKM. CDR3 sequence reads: CASSWTSGRADTQYF. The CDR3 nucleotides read TGTGCCAGCAGTTGGACTAGCGGGAGGGCAGATACGCAGTATTTT.

The CDR3 protein is CASSVEPDQETQYF. CDR3 DNA sequence: TGTGCCAGCAGCGTAGAACCAGACCAAGAGACCCAGTACTTC. This sequence joins TRBV9 and TRBJ2-5; D is unclear. CDR1 and CDR2 (germline): SGDLS, YYNGEE. CDR3 length: 14 amino acids. Trimming took 0 bases from V and 0 from J, leaving 6 bases between them.

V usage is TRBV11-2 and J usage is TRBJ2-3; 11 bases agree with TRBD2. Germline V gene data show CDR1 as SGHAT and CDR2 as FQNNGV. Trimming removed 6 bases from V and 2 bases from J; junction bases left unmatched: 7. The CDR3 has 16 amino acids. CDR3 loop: CASRPPGLAVTDTQYF. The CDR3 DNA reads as TGTGCCAGCAGACCTCCGGGACTAGCGGTCACAGATACGCAGTATTTT.

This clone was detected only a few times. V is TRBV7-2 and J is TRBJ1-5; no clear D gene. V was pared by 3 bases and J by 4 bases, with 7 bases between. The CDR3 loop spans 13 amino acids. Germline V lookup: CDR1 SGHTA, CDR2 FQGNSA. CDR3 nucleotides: TGTGCCAGCAGCTTCCGGAGAAATCAGCCCCAGCATTTT. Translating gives CASSFRRNQPQHF.

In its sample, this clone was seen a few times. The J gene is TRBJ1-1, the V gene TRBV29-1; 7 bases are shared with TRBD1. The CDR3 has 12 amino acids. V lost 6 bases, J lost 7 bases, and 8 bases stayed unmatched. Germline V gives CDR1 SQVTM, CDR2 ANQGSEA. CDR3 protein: CSVGDRVGEAFF. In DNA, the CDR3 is TGCAGCGTCGGAGACAGGGTGGGTGAAGCTTTCTTT.